The entry that follows covers one T cell receptor (beta chain) sequence. This clonotype was found many times. Its binding antigen is unknown. No base-level quality is on record; no much larger clone is a single base apart. This was a case-control study nested in a cohort of healthcare workers in London, UK, who had nasopharyngeal swab PCR tests and blood samples taken every week. Healthcare workers were recruited during the week of the UK lockdown, between 23 and 31 March 2020, and followed weekly for up to 16 weeks. These data belong to a study of early T cells in non-severe SARS-CoV-2 infection (dated by TCRdb to 2020 to 2023). Study-wide context: Bulk RNA from unsorted whole blood was used for TCR sequencing, so alpha and beta chains could not be paired.

The full study reports these points: Matching against VDJdb was skewed toward anti-spike CD8 responses, likely underestimated virus-specific expansions, and missed private and CD4 specificities.

The CDR3 starts with the cysteine, ends with the phenylalanine, and has 13 residues. Solely the CDR3 DNA is kept, with 39 bases framed from the first base. Reading the germline V gene (reference sequence) gives CDR1 LNHDA and CDR2 SQIVND. The V end loses 3 bases and the J end loses 6 bases, and a stretch of 9 bases separates them. Library method: 5' RACE. Data came from a NextSeq 500. Unique molecular identifiers were attached to individual cDNA molecules in the TCR library protocol so that sequencing error and PCR bias could be corrected. Sequencing covered both TCR alpha and beta chains, and within each sample the abundances of alpha and beta sequences were tightly co-correlated. The authors' analysis ran thus. Decombinator V4 was used to annotate the V gene, J gene and CDR3 of the TCR sequences. Expanded TCRs were defined as changing significantly between any two time points under a Poisson model with p below 0.0001. TCR abundances were normalised to the total number of TCRs sequenced per sample and expressed as counts per million. MAIT TCRs were defined by TRAV1-2 paired with TRAJ12, TRAJ20 or TRAJ33, and iNKT TCRs by TRAV10 paired with TRAJ18. VDJdb, accessed 1 November 2021, was searched for CMV, EBV and SARS-CoV-2 annotated TCRs, excluding TCRs annotated for multiple antigens. TCRdb itself trimmed the public reads at Q25 with fastp, ran MiXCR and retained productive beta chains. Every distinct CDR3 protein forms one entry, paired with its most common genes and DNA. What appears here as the V and J calls and clone size reflects TCRdb's work, not the paper's. The sample records 68,000 or so distinct CDR3 sequences, 9% to 15% of which are singletons. The ten largest clones represent around 1.8% of the sample.

The sequence was obtained from an adult who was a healthcare worker with PCR-confirmed SARS-CoV-2 infection or an uninfected control (not recorded which). The rearrangement joined TRBV19 to TRBJ2-1; D gene: possibly TRBD1, on 6 matching bases. Material: whole blood. The bases are TGTGCCAGTAGTATTCGAGGGGGCAATGAGCAGTTCTTC. The encoded protein is CASSIRGGNEQFF.